The rows below give T cell receptor beta chains drawn from one sample of a study of blood T cell repertoires in COVID-19. Libraries were prepared by immunoSEQ multiplex PCR; TCRdb keeps only in-frame clonotypes and omits some of them. Altogether roughly 80,000 clones are present, roughly 80% being singletons, with the ten largest covering around 5.8%. The sample was peripheral blood. The origin of the receptors is a man between 60 and 70 years old with active or convalescent COVID-19. CDR3s include the opening cysteine and the closing phenylalanine or tryptophan. Each record gives: J gene, V gene, CDR3 protein.

J: TRBJ2-7
V: TRBV4-2
CDR3: CASGLTGSAGEQYF

J: TRBJ2-1
V: TRBV7-9
CDR3: CASSPWTGGANNEQFF

J: TRBJ2-5
V: TRBV5-1
CDR3: CASTGLAGAMEETQYF

J: TRBJ2-5
V: TRBV11-2
CDR3: CASSLELRGLGSEAQYF

J: TRBJ1-2
V: TRBV2
CDR3: CASRGQGQDGYTF

J: TRBJ2-6
V: TRBV6-2/TRBV6-3
CDR3: CASSSVPSGANVLTF

J: TRBJ2-5
V: TRBV27
CDR3: CASSKGGARETQYF

J: TRBJ2-3
V: TRBV6-4
CDR3: CASSEGTSGGYTQYF

J: TRBJ2-5
V: TRBV7-8
CDR3: CASSLDRQGKTQYF

J: TRBJ1-1
V: TRBV4-3
CDR3: CASSSGLSISEAFF

J: TRBJ2-1
V: TRBV4-3
CDR3: CASSQEPRGNEQFF

J: TRBJ2-1
V: TRBV19
CDR3: CASSTANVDEQFF

J: TRBJ1-4
V: TRBV6-5
CDR3: CASTLRGTNEKLFF

J: TRBJ2-1
V: TRBV7-2
CDR3: CASSTGTSGGAELEQFF

J: TRBJ2-7
V: TRBV9
CDR3: CASSPAGHYYEQYF

J: TRBJ2-7
V: TRBV5-5
CDR3: CASSITGRDEQYF

J: TRBJ1-1
V: TRBV9
CDR3: CASSVEGQGKTEAFF

J: TRBJ1-2
V: TRBV24-1
CDR3: CATSDSDRGGYTF

J: TRBJ1-6
V: TRBV6-4
CDR3: CATRGRGRTNSPLHF

J: TRBJ2-7
V: TRBV3-1/TRBV3-2
CDR3: CASTTPRVAGNEQYF

J: TRBJ1-5
V: TRBV27
CDR3: CASSLRWNQPQHF

J: TRBJ2-7
V: TRBV2
CDR3: CASSEISGGEQYF

J: TRBJ2-3
V: TRBV5-1
CDR3: CASSLAASGGASDTQYF

J: TRBJ1-5
V: TRBV27
CDR3: CASRQWGQGAFQPQHF

J: TRBJ1-1
V: TRBV15
CDR3: CATSRDPGFNTEAFF

J: TRBJ1-1
V: TRBV19
CDR3: CASSIGDRANMNTEAFF

J: TRBJ2-7
V: TRBV18
CDR3: CASSALGQTYYEQYF

J: TRBJ1-2
V: TRBV11-3
CDR3: CASSPGDGGYTF

J: TRBJ2-7
V: TRBV6-5
CDR3: CATTKPGTGKEEQYF

J: TRBJ2-5
V: TRBV7-9
CDR3: CASTRTSGGTETQYF

J: TRBJ1-5
V: TRBV19
CDR3: CASSIIGGQIQPQHF

J: TRBJ1-1
V: TRBV5-4
CDR3: CASSFKPGGTEAFF

J: TRBJ1-5
V: TRBV10-3
CDR3: CAISEADLLQHF

J: TRBJ2-2
V: TRBV7-6
CDR3: CASSELAGNTGELFF

J: TRBJ1-1
V: TRBV2
CDR3: CASSVTQTGAFF

J: TRBJ2-1
V: TRBV11-2
CDR3: CASSLGPSGGVDEQFF

J: TRBJ2-3
V: TRBV21-1
CDR3: CASSKGQGPTTDTQYF

J: TRBJ2-3
V: TRBV5-8
CDR3: CASSLAGLTGGRDTQYF

J: TRBJ2-5
V: TRBV7-2
CDR3: CASSLGAQQETQYF

J: TRBJ1-2
V: TRBV4-3
CDR3: CASSQDTGYGYTF

J: TRBJ1-1
V: TRBV5-1
CDR3: CASSSGQGGIAEAFF

J: TRBJ1-1
V: TRBV5-1
CDR3: CASSFYGMNTEAFF

J: TRBJ1-1
V: TRBV7-9
CDR3: CASSPQDRGATEAFF

J: TRBJ2-6
V: TRBV7-2
CDR3: CASSLWREAGANVLTF

J: TRBJ2-7
V: TRBV18
CDR3: CASSPRRTDLVREQYF

J: TRBJ1-3
V: TRBV29-1
CDR3: CSVAGSGTRGRGNTIYF

J: TRBJ1-1
V: TRBV19
CDR3: CASSIPSALHTEAFF

J: TRBJ2-3
V: TRBV18
CDR3: CASSPKLAEDTQYF

J: TRBJ2-7
V: TRBV7-2
CDR3: CASSLVRVGLAGYEQYF

J: TRBJ1-4
V: TRBV15
CDR3: CATSRVGRVQNEKLFF